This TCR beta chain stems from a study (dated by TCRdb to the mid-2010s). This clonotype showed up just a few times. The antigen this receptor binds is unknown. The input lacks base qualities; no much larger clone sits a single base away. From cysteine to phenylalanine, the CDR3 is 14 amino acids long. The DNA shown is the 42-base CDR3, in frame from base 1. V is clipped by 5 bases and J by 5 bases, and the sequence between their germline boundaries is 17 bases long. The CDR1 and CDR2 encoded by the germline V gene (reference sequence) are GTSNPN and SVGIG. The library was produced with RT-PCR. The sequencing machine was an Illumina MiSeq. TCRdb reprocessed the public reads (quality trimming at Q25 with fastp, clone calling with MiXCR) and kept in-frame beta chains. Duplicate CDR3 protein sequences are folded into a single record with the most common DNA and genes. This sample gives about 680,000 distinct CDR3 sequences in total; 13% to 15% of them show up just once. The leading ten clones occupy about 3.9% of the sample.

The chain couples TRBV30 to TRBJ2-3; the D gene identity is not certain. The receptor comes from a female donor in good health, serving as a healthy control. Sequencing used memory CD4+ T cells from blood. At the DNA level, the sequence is TGTGCCTGGGTGAATAGGCCCTTGGTAGATACGCAGTATTTT. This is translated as CAWVNRPLVDTQYF.